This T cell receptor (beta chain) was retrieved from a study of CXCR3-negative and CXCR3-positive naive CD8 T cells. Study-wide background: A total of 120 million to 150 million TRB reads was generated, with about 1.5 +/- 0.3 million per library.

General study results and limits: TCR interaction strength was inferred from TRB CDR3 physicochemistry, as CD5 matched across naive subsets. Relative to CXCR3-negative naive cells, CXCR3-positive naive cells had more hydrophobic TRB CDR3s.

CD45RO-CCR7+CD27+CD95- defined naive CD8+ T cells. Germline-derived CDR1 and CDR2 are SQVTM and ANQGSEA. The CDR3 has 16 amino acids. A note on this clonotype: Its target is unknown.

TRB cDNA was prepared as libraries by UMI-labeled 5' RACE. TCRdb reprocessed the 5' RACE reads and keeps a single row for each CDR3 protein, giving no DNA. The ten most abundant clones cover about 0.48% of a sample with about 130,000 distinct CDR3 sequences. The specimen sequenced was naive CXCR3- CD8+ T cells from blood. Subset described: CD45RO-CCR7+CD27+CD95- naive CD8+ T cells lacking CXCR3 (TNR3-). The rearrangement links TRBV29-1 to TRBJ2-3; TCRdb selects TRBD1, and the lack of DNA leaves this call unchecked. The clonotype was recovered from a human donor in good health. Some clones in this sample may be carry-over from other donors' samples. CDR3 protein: CSVDATARLRTDTQYF.